The 10 T cell receptor beta chains presented below share a single source sample, sequenced in a study of T cell responses to AZD1222 COVID-19 vaccine. Here immunoSEQ multiplex PCR was the method, and the copy in TCRdb shows in-frame clones only, minus some. Of 130,000 to 150,000 clones listed, roughly 91% are singletons. The starting material was peripheral blood, obtained 28 days after the second AZD1222 dose. These receptors were taken from an adult who received the AZD1222 COVID-19 vaccine.

This sequence joins TRBV5-5 and TRBJ1-5; D unresolved. V lost 1 base, J lost 5 bases, and 4 bases lay in between. Looked up from germline, CDR1 is SGHKS and CDR2 is YYEKEE (reference sequence). This CDR3 contains 12 residues. CDR3 amino acids: CASSLFDQPQHF. For the CDR3, the DNA is TGTGCCAGCAGCTTGTTCGATCAGCCCCAGCATTTT.

This sequence joins TRBV3-1 (or the pseudogene TRBV3-2) and TRBJ1-1; possibly TRBD1 for D (5 bases). Germline V gives CDR1 LGHDT, CDR2 YNNKEL (reference sequence). CDR3 length: 17 amino acids. V was clipped by 1 base and J by 5 bases, with 20 bases between them. CDR3 residues: CASSQGVLQAWLTEAFF. CDR3 coding DNA: TGTGCCAGCAGCCAAGGGGTCCTACAGGCCTGGCTGACTGAAGCTTTCTTT.

The gene calls are TRBV6-2 or TRBV6-3 and TRBJ2-3; 7 bases match TRBD1. This CDR3 is built from 14 residues. Germline V lookup: CDR1 MNHEY, CDR2 SVGEGT. J lost 4 bases, V lost 0 bases, and 1 base had no gene match. The DNA of the CDR3 is TGTGCCAGCAGTTACTCGACAGGGCCAGATACGCAGTATTTT. It is translated as CASSYSTGPDTQYF.

CDR3 DNA: TGTGCCAGTAGTATTTTAAGCGGGAGGAATGAGCAGTTCTTC. This codes for CASSILSGRNEQFF. The rearrangement uses TRBV19 and TRBJ2-1; TRBD2 matches at 9 bases. This CDR3 region has 14 residues. The trim removed 3 bases at V and 7 bases at J, leaving 4 bases unmatched. CDR1 LNHDA and CDR2 SQIVND come from the germline V gene (reference sequence). Together with reference TRBV19 and TRBJ2-1, the CDR3 gives the full variable domain: DGGITQSPKYLFRKEGQNVTLSCEQNLNHDAMYWYRQDPGQGLRLIYYSQIVNDFQKGDIAEGYSVSREKKESFPLTVTSAQKNPTAFYLCASSILSGRNEQFFGPGTRLTVL.

This rearrangement joins TRBV2 to TRBJ2-1, with 9 bases identical to TRBD2. Per the germline V gene, CDR1 is SNHLY and CDR2 is FYNNEI. The CDR3 is 16 residues long. V was pared by 1 base and J by 4 bases, with 5 bases of the junction left unmatched. The CDR3 here is CASSEGGLALYNEQFF. DNA for the CDR3: TGTGCCAGCAGTGAAGGGGGACTAGCTTTATACAATGAGCAGTTCTTC.

This sequence joins TRBV5-6 and TRBJ2-7, with 9 positions matching TRBD1. Germline loops: CDR1 SGHDT, CDR2 YYEEEE. V lost 4 bases to trimming and J lost 4 bases; unmatched junction nucleotides: 12. The CDR3 has 16 residues. The CDR3 is CASSEYGTGKMYEQYF. The CDR3 DNA reads as TGTGCCAGCAGCGAGTATGGGACAGGGAAAATGTACGAGCAGTACTTC.

The chain carries TRBV27 and TRBJ1-2, with a tentative D call TRBD1 (5 bases). V was pared by 3 bases and J by 3 bases, with 14 bases between. Germline V gene lookup returns CDR1 MNHEY and CDR2 SMNVEV (reference sequence). The CDR3 runs 15 residues. The CDR3 sequence is CASSFRPRGHYGYTF. The CDR3 nucleotides are TGTGCCAGCAGTTTCCGTCCTCGGGGACACTATGGCTACACCTTC.

V and J are TRBV5-5 and TRBJ1-4; no definite D call. CDR1 and CDR2 from the germline V gene are SGHKS and YYEKEE (reference sequence). Trimming took 1 base from V and 5 from J, leaving 3 bases between them. The CDR3 extends over 12 amino acids. The CDR3 DNA reads TGTGCCAGCAGCTTGAACAATGAAAAACTGTTTTTT. Its protein product is CASSLNNEKLFF.

The J gene is TRBJ2-1, the V gene TRBV19; a possible D gene is TRBD2 (5 bases). Germline V lookup: CDR1 LNHDA, CDR2 SQIVND (reference sequence). The CDR3 is 15 residues long. Trimming stripped 3 bases from V and 7 bases from J, with 16 bases between. CDR3 coding DNA: TGTGCCAGTAGTATCACCGGCGGGCTGTGGAATGAGCAGTTCTTC. It encodes CASSITGGLWNEQFF.

The chain carries TRBV18 and TRBJ1-3; D is uncertain. Trimming took 3 bases from V and 0 from J, leaving 12 bases between them. Germline CDR1 and CDR2: KGHSH and LQKENI. This CDR3 is built from 16 residues. CDR3 amino acids: CASSPGNSNSGNTIYF. The DNA for the CDR3 is TGTGCCAGCTCACCCGGAAACAGCAACTCTGGAAACACCATATATTTT. The full variable domain, rest sourced from reference TRBV18 and TRBJ1-3, is NAGVMQNPRHLVRRRGQEARLRCSPMKGHSHVYWYRQLPEEGLKFMVYLQKENIIDESGMPKERFSAEFPKEGPSILRIQQVVRGDSAAYFCASSPGNSNSGNTIYFGEGSWLTVV.